The source of this TCR beta chain is a study of blood T cell repertoires in COVID-19. Looking at the study overall: The United States, Italy and Spain supplied acute and convalescent COVID-19 samples.

This CDR3 region has 14 residues. CDR1 LGHDT and CDR2 YNNKEL come from the germline V gene (reference sequence). Germline trimming cut 4 bases from V and 5 bases from J; bases unmatched to any gene: 6. Original processing notes: Amplification of reference gene primers was used by the study to estimate nucleated cell counts. The method was immunoSEQ multiplex PCR; TCRdb's version includes in-frame clones alone and lacks a portion of them. V and J calls and clone size are those listed in that table; D and trimming were worked out from the DNA. This table holds just under 65,000 clones, approximately 86% found once.

This sequence originates from a man in his forties with acute or convalescent COVID-19. V is TRBV3-1 (or the pseudogene TRBV3-2) and J is TRBJ2-7; 9 bases agree with TRBD2. The material sequenced was peripheral blood. CDR3 nucleotides: TGTGCCAGCAGCCCCGGACTAGCGAGCGACGAGCAGTACTTC. Its protein is CASSPGLASDEQYF.